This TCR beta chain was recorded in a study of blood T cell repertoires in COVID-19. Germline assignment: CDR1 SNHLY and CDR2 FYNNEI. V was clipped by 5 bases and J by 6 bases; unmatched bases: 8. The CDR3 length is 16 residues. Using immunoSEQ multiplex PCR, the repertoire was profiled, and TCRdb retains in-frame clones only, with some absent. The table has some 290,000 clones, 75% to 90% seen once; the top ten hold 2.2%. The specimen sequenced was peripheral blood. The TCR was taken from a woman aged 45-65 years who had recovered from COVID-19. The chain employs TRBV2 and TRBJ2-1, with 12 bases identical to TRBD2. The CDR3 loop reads CASSHDLAGGPNEQFF. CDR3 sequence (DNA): TGTGCCAGCAGTCATGACCTAGCGGGAGGGCCCAATGAGCAGTTCTTC.